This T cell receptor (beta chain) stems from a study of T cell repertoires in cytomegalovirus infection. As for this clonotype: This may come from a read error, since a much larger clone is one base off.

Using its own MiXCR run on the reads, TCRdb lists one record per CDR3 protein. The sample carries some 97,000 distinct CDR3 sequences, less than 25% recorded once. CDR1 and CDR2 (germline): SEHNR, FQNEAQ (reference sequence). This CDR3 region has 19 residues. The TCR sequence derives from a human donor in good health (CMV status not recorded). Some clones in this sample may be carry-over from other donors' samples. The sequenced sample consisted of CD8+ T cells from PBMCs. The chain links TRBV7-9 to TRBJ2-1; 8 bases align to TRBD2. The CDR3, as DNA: TGTACCAGCAGCTCCTTAAGGGTGGCAGCGGGGGACCCCTGGAATGAGCAGTTCTTC. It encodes CTSSSLRVAAGDPWNEQFF.